This T cell receptor beta chain derives from a study of T cells in Graves' hyperthyroidism and ophthalmopathy. Study as a whole: Peripheral blood was acquired at first diagnosis, ahead of any therapy whatsoever. Findings of the study overall: Blood also held most thyroid clonotypes expanded beyond 0.001.

This clonotype showed up many times. Its antigen is unidentified. Trimming took off 7 bases at V and 0 bases at J, with 10 bases between the two ends. The CDR3 totals 13 residues. Per germline, CDR1 SEHNR and CDR2 FQNEAQ (reference sequence). The study left out patients who had uncontrolled infection, other autoimmune disease, pregnancy or lactation. Amplification of TCR beta CDR3 regions used RNA as the template. HTBI primers drove first-round RT-PCR of the TCR CDR3. A single record per CDR3 protein comes from TCRdb applying MiXCR to the multiplex PCR reads. The sample holds approximately 360,000 distinct CDR3 sequences, 15% to 19% seen once.

This TCR was sampled from a woman younger than 35 with Graves' hyperthyroidism that later progressed to Graves' ophthalmopathy. Sequences were obtained from blood. The chain couples TRBV7-9 to TRBJ2-7, with D possibly TRBD1 on 5 matching bases. The CDR3 protein is CASTQESSYEQYF. The DNA for the CDR3 is TGTGCCAGCACACAGGAGAGCTCCTACGAGCAGTACTTC.